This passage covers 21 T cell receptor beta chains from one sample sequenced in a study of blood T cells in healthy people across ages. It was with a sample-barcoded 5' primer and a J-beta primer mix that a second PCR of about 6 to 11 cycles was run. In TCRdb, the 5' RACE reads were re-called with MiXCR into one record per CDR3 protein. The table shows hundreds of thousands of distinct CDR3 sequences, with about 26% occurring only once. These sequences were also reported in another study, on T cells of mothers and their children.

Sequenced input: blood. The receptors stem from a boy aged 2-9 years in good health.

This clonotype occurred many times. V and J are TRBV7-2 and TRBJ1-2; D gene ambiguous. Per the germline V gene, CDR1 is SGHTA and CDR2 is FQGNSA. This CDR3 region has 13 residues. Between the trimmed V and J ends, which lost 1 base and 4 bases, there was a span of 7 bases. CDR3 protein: CASSLEARYGYTF. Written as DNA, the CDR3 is TGTGCCAGCAGCTTAGAGGCGCGCTATGGCTACACCTTC.

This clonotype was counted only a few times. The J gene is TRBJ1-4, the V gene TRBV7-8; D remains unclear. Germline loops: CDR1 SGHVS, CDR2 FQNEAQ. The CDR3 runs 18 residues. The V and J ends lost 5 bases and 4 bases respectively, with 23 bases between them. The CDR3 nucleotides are TGTGCCAGCAGCCCCGAGGGCTGGAGGGCCCGAGATAATGAAAAACTGTTTTTT. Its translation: CASSPEGWRARDNEKLFF.

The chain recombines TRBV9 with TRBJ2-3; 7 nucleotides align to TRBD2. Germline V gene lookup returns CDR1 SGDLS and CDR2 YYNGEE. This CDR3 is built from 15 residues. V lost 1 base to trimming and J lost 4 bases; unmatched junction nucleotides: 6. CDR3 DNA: TGTGCCAGCAGCGTATCCGGGGGGATGGCAGATACGCAGTATTTT. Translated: CASSVSGGMADTQYF. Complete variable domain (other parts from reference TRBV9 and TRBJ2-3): DSGVTQTPKHLITATGQRVTLRCSPRSGDLSVYWYQQSLDQGLQFLIQYYNGEERAKGNILERFSAQQFPDLHSELNLSSLELGDSALYFCASSVSGGMADTQYFGPGTRLTVL.

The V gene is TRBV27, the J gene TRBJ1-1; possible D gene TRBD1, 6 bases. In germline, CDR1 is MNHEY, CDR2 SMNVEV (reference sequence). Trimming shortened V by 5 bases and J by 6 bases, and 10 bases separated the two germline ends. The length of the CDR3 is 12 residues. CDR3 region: CASSEGGAEAFF. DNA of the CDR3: TGTGCCAGCAGTGAAGGGGGTGCTGAAGCTTTCTTT.

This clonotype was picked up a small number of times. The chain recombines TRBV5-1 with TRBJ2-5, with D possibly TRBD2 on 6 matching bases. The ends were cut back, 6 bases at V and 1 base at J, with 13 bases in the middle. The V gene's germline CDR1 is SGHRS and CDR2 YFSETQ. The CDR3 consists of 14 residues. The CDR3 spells CASTRGRGQETQYF. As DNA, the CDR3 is TGCGCCAGCACGCGGGGAAGAGGCCAAGAGACCCAGTACTTC. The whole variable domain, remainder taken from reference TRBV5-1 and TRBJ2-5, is KAGVTQTPRYLIKTRGQQVTLSCSPISGHRSVSWYQQTPGQGLQFLFEYFSETQRNKGNFPGRFSGRQFSNSRSEMNVSTLELGDSALYLCASTRGRGQETQYFGPGTRLLVL.

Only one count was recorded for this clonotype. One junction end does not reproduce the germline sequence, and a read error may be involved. CDR3 sequence (DNA): TGCGCCAGCCGCCGACCCAGGGATGCCGGGGAGCTGCTTTTT. Translating gives CASRRPRDAGELLF. The J gene is TRBJ2-2, the V gene TRBV5-1, with D perhaps given as TRBD1 or TRBD2 (5 bases each). The germline gives CDR1 SGHRS, CDR2 YFSETQ. CDR3 size: 14 residues.

The CDR3 nucleotides are TGTGCCAGCAGTGAAGCGCATTACGAGCAGTACTTC. It specifies CASSEAHYEQYF. J is TRBJ2-5 and V is TRBV6-1; D ambiguous. Judging by the DNA end, TRBJ2-7 fits better; the J call may be wrong. From germline, CDR1 is MNHNS and CDR2 SASEGT. There are 12 residues in the CDR3.

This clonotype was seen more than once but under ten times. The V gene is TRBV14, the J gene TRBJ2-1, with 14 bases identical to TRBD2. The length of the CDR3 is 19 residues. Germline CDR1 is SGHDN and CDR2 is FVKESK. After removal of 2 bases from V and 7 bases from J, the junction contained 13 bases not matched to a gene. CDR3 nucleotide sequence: TGTGCCAGCAGCCAATTGAGACTAGCGGGAGGGTCTCGGGAGAATGAGCAGTTCTTC. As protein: CASSQLRLAGGSRENEQFF.

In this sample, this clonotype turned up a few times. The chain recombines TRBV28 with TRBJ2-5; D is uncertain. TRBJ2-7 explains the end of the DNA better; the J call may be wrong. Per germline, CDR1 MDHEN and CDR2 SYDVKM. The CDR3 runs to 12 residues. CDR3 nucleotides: TGTGCCAGCACCACAAAAGGTTACGAGCAGTACTTC. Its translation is CASTTKGYEQYF.

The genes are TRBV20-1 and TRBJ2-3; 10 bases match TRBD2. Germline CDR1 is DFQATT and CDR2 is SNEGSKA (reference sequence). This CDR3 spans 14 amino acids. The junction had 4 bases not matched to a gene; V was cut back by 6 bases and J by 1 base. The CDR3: CSAPLAGRTDTQYF. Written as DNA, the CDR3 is TGCAGTGCGCCACTAGCGGGACGCACAGATACGCAGTATTTT.

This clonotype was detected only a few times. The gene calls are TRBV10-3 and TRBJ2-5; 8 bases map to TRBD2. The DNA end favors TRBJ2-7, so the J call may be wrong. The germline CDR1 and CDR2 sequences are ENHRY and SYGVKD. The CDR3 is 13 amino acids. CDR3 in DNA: TGTGCCATCTCACGCGAGCGGGAGAACGAGCAGTACTTC. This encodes CAISRERENEQYF.

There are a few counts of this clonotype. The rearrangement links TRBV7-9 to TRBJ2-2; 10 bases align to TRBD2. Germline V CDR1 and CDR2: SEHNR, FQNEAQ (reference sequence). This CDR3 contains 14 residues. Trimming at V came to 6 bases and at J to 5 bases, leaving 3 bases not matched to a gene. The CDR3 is CASSLAGATGELFF. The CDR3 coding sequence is TGTGCCAGCAGTCTAGCGGGAGCGACCGGGGAGCTGTTTTTT.

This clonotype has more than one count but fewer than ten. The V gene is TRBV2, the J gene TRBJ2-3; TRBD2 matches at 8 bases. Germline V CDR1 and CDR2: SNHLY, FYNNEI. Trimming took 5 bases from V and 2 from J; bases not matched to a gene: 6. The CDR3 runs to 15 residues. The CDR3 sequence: CASSSGLAHTDTQYF. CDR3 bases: TGTGCCAGCAGTTCAGGACTAGCCCACACAGATACGCAGTATTTT.

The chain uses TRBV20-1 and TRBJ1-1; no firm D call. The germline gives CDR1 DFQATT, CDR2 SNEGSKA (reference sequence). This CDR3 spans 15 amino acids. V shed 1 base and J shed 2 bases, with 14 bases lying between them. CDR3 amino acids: CSARGRWEANTEAFF. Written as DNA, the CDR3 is TGCAGTGCTAGAGGCCGTTGGGAGGCCAACACTGAAGCTTTCTTT.

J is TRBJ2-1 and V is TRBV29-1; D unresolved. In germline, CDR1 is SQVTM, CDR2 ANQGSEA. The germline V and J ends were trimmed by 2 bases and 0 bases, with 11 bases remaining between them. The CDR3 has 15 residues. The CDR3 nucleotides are TGCAGCGTTGAATCAGGCTTCCCCTCCTACAATGAGCAGTTCTTC. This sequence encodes CSVESGFPSYNEQFF.

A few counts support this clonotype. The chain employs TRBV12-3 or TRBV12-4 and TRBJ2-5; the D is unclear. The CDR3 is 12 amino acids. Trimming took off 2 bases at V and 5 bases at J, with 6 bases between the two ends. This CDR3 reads CASSLKKETQYF. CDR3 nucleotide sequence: TGTGCCAGCAGTTTAAAGAAGGAGACCCAGTACTTC.

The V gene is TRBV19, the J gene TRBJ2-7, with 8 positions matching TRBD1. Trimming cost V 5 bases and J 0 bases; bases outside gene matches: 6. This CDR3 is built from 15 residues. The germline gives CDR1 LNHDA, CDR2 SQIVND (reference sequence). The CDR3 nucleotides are TGTGCCAGTAGTGGACGGACAGGGCCCTCCTACGAGCAGTACGTC. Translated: CASSGRTGPSYEQYV.

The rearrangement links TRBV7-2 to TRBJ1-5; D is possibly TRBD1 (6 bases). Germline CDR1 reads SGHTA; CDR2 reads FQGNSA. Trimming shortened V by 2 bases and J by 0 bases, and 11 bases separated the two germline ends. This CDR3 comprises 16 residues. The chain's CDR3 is CASSLQGSYSNQPQHF. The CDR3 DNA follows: TGTGCCAGCAGCTTACAGGGGTCCTATAGCAATCAGCCCCAGCATTTT.

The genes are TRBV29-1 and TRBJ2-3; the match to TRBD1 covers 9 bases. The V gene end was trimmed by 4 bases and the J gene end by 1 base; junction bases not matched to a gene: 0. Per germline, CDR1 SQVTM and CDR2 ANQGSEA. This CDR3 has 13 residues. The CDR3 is CSVGTGGTDTQYF. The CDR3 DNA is TGCAGCGTTGGGACAGGGGGCACAGATACGCAGTATTTT.

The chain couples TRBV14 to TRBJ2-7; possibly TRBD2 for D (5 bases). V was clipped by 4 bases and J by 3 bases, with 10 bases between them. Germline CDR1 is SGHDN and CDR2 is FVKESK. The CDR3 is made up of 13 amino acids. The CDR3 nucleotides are TGTGCCAGCAGCCCGGGGAGTAACTACGAGCAGTACTTC. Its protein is CASSPGSNYEQYF.

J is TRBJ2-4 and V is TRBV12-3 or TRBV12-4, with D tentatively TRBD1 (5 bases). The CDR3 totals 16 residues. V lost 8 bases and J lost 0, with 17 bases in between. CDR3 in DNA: TGTGCCAGCTCCCCCCTAGGGGAAATAGCCAAAAACATTCAGTACTTC. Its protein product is CASSPLGEIAKNIQYF.